This T cell receptor (beta chain) was recorded in a study of cytomegalovirus exposure and HLA in healthy donors (dated by TCRdb to about 2017). About the full investigation: An earlier analysis of several hundred of the donors reported approximately 260 Gb of sequence data and roughly 120 million unique TCR beta sequences obtained from approximately 180 million T cells. Approximately 330 gigabases of sequencing data and around 85 million unique TCR sequences made up an early release that covered about 640 HLA-typed donors. Of the 350 to 450 genotyped donors, about 84% fell in the genetic ancestry cluster associated with self-reported Caucasian donors. The study was designed to test whether signatures of past pathogen exposure could be identified by cataloging public T cell receptors. The study profiled the T cell repertoires of 500 to 800 subjects by immunosequencing and related them to cytomegalovirus serostatus. Along with the approximately 650-subject first cohort, a separate validation cohort of over a hundred different subjects was used. To predict cytomegalovirus infection status, the study brought together high-throughput TCR immunosequencing, statistical association of individual TCRs with disease status, and machine learning. In a later analysis, previously published TCR beta repertoires from about 670 donors were re-analyzed and high-resolution HLA genotyping was added so that TCR occurrence patterns could be studied. The later analysis used no new phenotypic data to find candidate immune exposures, relying instead on TCR beta sequences and their occurrence across donors. In an earlier analysis of 550 to 700 of the donors, high-throughput TCR beta sequencing was used to judge whether each TCR beta V gene segment behaved as functional or pseudogenic. Donor age, sex, ethnicity and CMV serostatus were compiled alongside the repertoire data. A later genetic analysis used genome-wide SNP genotypes for 398 of the 666 donors, treating that subset as a discovery cohort. Every discovery cohort repertoire had been produced on one sequencing platform. HLA typing covered class I and class II loci at four-digit resolution. The number of donors typed differed by locus, with roughly 620-630 for A, B, C, DRB1 and DQB1, 522 for DQA1, about 610 for DPA1, and approximately 470 for DPB1. A handful of DR-DQ haplotypes were handled as single units for association and clustering because linkage in the cohort was strong. Among roughly 370 genotyped donors of the cohort, an average of roughly 240,000 unique TCR beta nucleotide sequences were sequenced per donor, 15% to 20% of them non-productive.

The CDR3 sequence holds 15 residues, the cysteine and phenylalanine included. Of all the DNA, just the CDR3 is kept, 45 bases in frame from base 1. CDR1 and CDR2, looked up from the germline V gene, are SGHRS and YFSETQ. V is reduced by 1 base and J by 6 bases, leaving a spacing of 13 bases between them. Libraries were constructed by the immunoSEQ multiplex PCR assay. For the multiplex PCR, a mixture combining 60 forward primers for TCR Vbeta segments and 13 reverse primers for TCR Jbeta segments was used. The CDR3 region of rearranged TCR beta genes was amplified from genomic DNA with a multiplex PCR assay. Amplified TCR beta libraries were sequenced as 87-base-pair reads on the Illumina HiSeq System. The original methods were these. A later analysis counted approximately 76 million unique TCR beta chains across the approximately 700 repertoires, and around 9.9 million of these chains were shared by at least two donors. To remove PCR and sequencing errors, raw reads were error-corrected and collapsed into unique sequences using a nearest-neighbor algorithm that merged closely related sequences. Alignment of CDR3 sequences to IMGT reference sequences was used to assign V, D and J gene segments. For a sequence to be retained, at least a six-nucleotide match to both a V gene segment and a J gene segment was required. Rearrangements were classified as productive when the CDR3 lacked stop codons and remained in frame with V and J, and all other rearrangements were classified as non-productive. CDR3 was defined by IMGT convention, running from the second conserved V-encoded cysteine to the conserved J-encoded phenylalanine. The earlier analysis of approximately 590 of the donors excluded any sequence lacking an unambiguous match to a single V gene segment. In an earlier analysis of roughly 600 of the donors, a V segment was called functional when productive rearrangements were above 56.7%, and segregating when the standard deviation between donors exceeded 5%. A statistical classification framework was developed to diagnose cytomegalovirus status using the catalog of TCR beta chain sequences. V and J gene assignment, in a later analysis, came from comparing TCR nucleotide sequences with IMGT/GENE-DB human TR gene sequences. The TCRdist pipeline was used in a later analysis to assign CDR3 sequences and most-parsimonious VDJ recombination scenarios. In a later analysis, every TCR beta chain was defined by the combination of its CDR3 amino acid sequence and its V-gene family, and reads without a unique V-gene family were dropped. To address suspected cross-contamination and a sequencing artifact, a later analysis removed 550 to 750 highly shared, low-generation-probability nucleotide sequences. In a later analysis, a clonal expansion index for each public chain was calculated from normalized within-repertoire ranks of inferred template counts. In a later analysis, generation probabilities were computed using a VDJ recombination model fitted to out-of-frame rearrangements, and the results were checked against IGoR. Hypergeometric tests were used in a later analysis to score TCR-TCR, TCR-HLA and TCR-CMV co-occurrence, with a repertoire-size bias correction applied to the TCR pairs. A later analysis estimated false discovery rates by permuting HLA or CMV assignments 20 times. A later analysis grouped co-occurring TCRs with DBSCAN, adding TCRdist sequence similarity when clustering within HLA-allele-positive subsets. For co-occurrence clustering, repertoires with fewer than 30,000 or more than 120,000 public chains were excluded, along with five repertoires with anomalous nucleotide sharing. Entries here come from immuneACCESS through TCRdb and include only in-frame sequences with V and J called. Some clones fail to appear in such tables; in the studies checked, an unresolved V gene covers under half of the shortfall, and the cause of the remainder is unknown. The D gene and trimming were derived from the DNA, and the V and J assignments and clone size from that table. In this sample the table shows 100,000 to 150,000 clones, 76% of which occur a single time. The ten largest clones add up to roughly 1.8% of the sample.

The cohort was made up of approximately 670 healthy bone marrow donors. At the time of sampling, every cohort member was nominally healthy, though immune exposures that went unrecorded were likely present. The donor tested CMV seropositive and was one of the 289 seropositive cohort members. Each donor provided a peripheral blood sample, and peripheral blood mononuclear cells were used for TCR beta sequencing. Genomic DNA was extracted from the blood cell samples with the Qiagen DNeasy Blood Extraction Kit. Results the study describes overall, beyond this receptor: Seventeen rarely observed V segments, including chromosome 9 orphons, were excluded from the earlier analysis of some 590 of the donors because counts were too low. Some IMGT-functional V segments, including TRBV6-2 and TRBV6-3, could not be told apart with the 87-base-pair reads, so those segments were excluded. At a false discovery rate of 0.05, a later analysis linked roughly 17,000 TCR beta sequences to specific HLA alleles. When HLA alleles, especially DR and DQ, strongly co-occurred, TCR associations were difficult to assign to individual alleles. A few of the identified cytomegalovirus-associated TCR beta chains were confirmed in vitro to be specific for cytomegalovirus antigens. A later genetic analysis associated a missense DCLRE1C variant with V-gene and J-gene trimming of TCR beta chains, and an independent cohort replicated the association. In a later analysis, several top co-occurrence clusters were reported to appear linked to parvovirus B19, influenza, CMV and Epstein-Barr virus. A further reported finding was that TCR beta sequences accurately predicted the HLA-A and HLA-B alleles for most subjects in the first cohort. A cluster of highly shared sequence variants was judged likely to represent a technical artifact of the sequencing pipeline. Most TCR sequences were seen in very few donors, while some public TCRs were found in many individuals. The authors suggested that the approach could potentially be extended to other disease states and immunological phenotypes. In an earlier analysis of some 540 of the donors, most TCR beta V segments appeared in productive rearrangements about 87% or about 30% of the time, broadly matching IMGT annotations. Correlated functional status among segregating V segments might be attributable to linkage disequilibrium, but an unknown experimental factor could not be ruled out. Because HLA typing was missing for some donors at each locus, association tests included only the typed subset. In a later analysis, TCR association rates were found to vary across HLA loci, with the most associated TCRs seen for DRB1 alleles and the fewest for HLA-C alleles. According to a later analysis, most CMV-associated TCR beta chains appeared to be HLA-restricted, and the HLA associations seemed to be driven largely by CMV exposure. The only immune exposure information available for the cohort was CMV serostatus. In a later genetic analysis, fewer N-insertions in productive TCRs were reported among donors in an Asian-associated ancestry cluster than the 666-donor mean. The cohort was sequenced for TCR beta chains only, and without alpha or paired-chain data the features that could be detected were limited. A later analysis found that HLA-associated TCR beta chains were more clonally expanded and had lower generation probabilities than equally common non-associated chains. The classifier was reported to diagnose cytomegalovirus status with high specificity and sensitivity in both the original and validation cohorts. The study listed 164 TCR beta chains as associated with cytomegalovirus. Roughly uniform sequencing depth across donors was assumed in presence/absence analyses, although this assumption may not hold.

On this clone itself: No antigen is known for it. The sample holds no much larger clone one base away, and base qualities are not on file.

The source of this sequence is a female donor in good health and CMV-seropositive. The chain links TRBV5-1 with TRBJ2-2; tentative D gene TRBD2, with 5 bases matching. The source material was PBMCs. The nucleotide sequence reads as follows: TGCGCCAGCAGCTTGAGCCCGGAGGCGTCCGGGGAGCTGTTTTTT. Its translation is CASSLSPEASGELFF.